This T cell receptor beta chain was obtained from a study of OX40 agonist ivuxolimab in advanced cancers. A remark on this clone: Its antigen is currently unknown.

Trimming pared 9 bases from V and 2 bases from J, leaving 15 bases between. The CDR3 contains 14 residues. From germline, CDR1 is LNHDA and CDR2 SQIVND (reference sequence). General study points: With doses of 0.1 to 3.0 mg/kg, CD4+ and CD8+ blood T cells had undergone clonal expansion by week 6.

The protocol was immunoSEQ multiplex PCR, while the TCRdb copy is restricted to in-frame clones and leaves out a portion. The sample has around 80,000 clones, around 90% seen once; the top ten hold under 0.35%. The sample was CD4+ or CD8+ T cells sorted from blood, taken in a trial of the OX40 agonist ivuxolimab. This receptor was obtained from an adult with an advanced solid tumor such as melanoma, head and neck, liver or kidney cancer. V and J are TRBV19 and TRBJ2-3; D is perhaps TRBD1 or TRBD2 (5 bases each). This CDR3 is CASALRGLTDTQYF. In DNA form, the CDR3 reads TGTGCCAGCGCCCTCCGGGGCCTCACAGATACGCAGTATTTT.